Described below is a single T cell receptor beta chain sequence and its context. Everyone who took part was 18 to 89 years old, and they came from about 25 US areas. Assignments of participants to cohorts depended upon their own reported clinical history. Original processing notes: Nucleated cell number was recorded as an estimate derived from reference gene primer amplification. Measured with immunoSEQ multiplex PCR; TCRdb has only the in-frame clones, and not every one. Clone size and V and J calls were adopted from that table, with D and trimming inferred from the DNA. The table records about 60,000 clones, approximately 80% of them present only once. The sample comes from a study of blood T cell repertoires in COVID-19. Study information: Material from acute and convalescent COVID-19 was sourced from the United States, Italy and Spain.

CDR1 SGHRS and CDR2 YFSETQ come from the germline V gene. The CDR3 runs to 18 residues. Losses at the gene ends were 2 bases for V and 3 bases for J; bases not matched to a gene: 8. This sequence was found in a woman aged 40 to 50 with acute COVID-19. The sample taken for sequencing was PBMCs or T cells enriched from blood (not recorded which). V usage is TRBV5-1 and J usage is TRBJ2-3; 14 bases fit TRBD2. This CDR3 is CASSLRTSGGTTTDTQYF. CDR3 nucleotide sequence: TGCGCCAGCAGCTTACGGACTAGCGGGGGGACTACGACAGATACGCAGTATTTT.